The rows below give T cell receptor beta chains drawn from one sample of a study of cytomegalovirus exposure and HLA in healthy donors. Using immunoSEQ multiplex PCR, the repertoire was profiled, and TCRdb retains in-frame clones only, with some absent. The data show around 210,000 clones, and the top ten clones hold 0.9% to 1.4%. What was sequenced was PBMCs. These receptors were obtained from a girl aged 2-10 years in good health and CMV-seropositive. Both conserved end residues are part of each CDR3. A D gene is named only where the DNA matches it firmly. The listing skips clone size in some rows; elsewhere it reads once, few, many or a size class.

D	V	length	size	J	DNA	CDR3
NA	TRBV27	14	NA	TRBJ2-7	TGTGCCAGCAGTTCCGGCCAGGCCACCTACGAGCAGTACTTC	CASSSGQATYEQYF
TRBD1	TRBV5-1	14	NA	TRBJ2-1	TGCGCCAGCAGCGGGACAGGGGATGGCAATGAGCAGTTCTTC	CASSGTGDGNEQFF
NA	TRBV11-2	15	NA	TRBJ2-7	TGTGCCAGCAGCTTAGGGTCTGGGCCACTCTACGAGCAGTACTTC	CASSLGSGPLYEQYF
TRBD1	TRBV2	11	NA	TRBJ1-2	TGTGCCGGTCGACAGGGGAATGGCTACACCTTC	CAGRQGNGYTF
NA	TRBV28	13	NA	TRBJ1-2	TGTGCCAGCAGCCCCTTAGCGGAAGATGGCTACACCTTC	CASSPLAEDGYTF
NA	TRBV7-9	15	NA	TRBJ2-2	TGTGCCAGCAGCCCCCCGACTGTGAACACCGGGGAGCTGTTTTTT	CASSPPTVNTGELFF
NA	TRBV5-1	14	NA	TRBJ2-7	TGCGCCAGCAGCCTCGGACAGAGCTCCTACGAGCAGTACTTC	CASSLGQSSYEQYF
TRBD2	TRBV28	15	NA	TRBJ2-3	TGTGCCAGCAGTTTCGGGCCGGCGGGGGCAGATACGCAGTATTTT	CASSFGPAGADTQYF
NA	TRBV25-1	18	NA	TRBJ2-5	TGTGCCAGCAGTGAATCTACCCCCCGGGACACGAGGAAGAAGACCCAGTACTTC	CASSESTPRDTRKKTQYF
TRBD2	TRBV5-4	14	NA	TRBJ2-7	TGTGCCAGCAGCCCCGGGACTAGCGGGAGCAAACAGTACTTC	CASSPGTSGSKQYF
TRBD1	TRBV10-1	13	NA	TRBJ1-5	TGCGCCACTAGGACAGGGTGCATCCAGCCCCAGCATTTT	CATRTGCIQPQHF
TRBD2	TRBV19	14	NA	TRBJ2-1	TGTGCCAGTAGTCTAGCGGGAGGTCTCAATGAGCAGTTCTTC	CASSLAGGLNEQFF
TRBD1	TRBV10-2	13	NA	TRBJ2-7	TGCGCCGGACGCGGGGACAGGACGGCCGAGCAGTACTTC	CAGRGDRTAEQYF
NA	TRBV7-8	16	NA	TRBJ2-5	TGTGCCAGCAGCTTCCTGGGGGCGGGCTTGGGGGAGACCCAGTACTTC	CASSFLGAGLGETQYF
NA	TRBV27	16	NA	TRBJ2-7	TGTGCCAGCAGTTCGCTAGGGGGGGCTGTAAGCTACGAGCAGTACTTC	CASSSLGGAVSYEQYF
NA	TRBV19	16	NA	TRBJ2-3	TGTGCCAGTAGTATGACAGCCTCAACTAGCACAGATACGCAGTATTTT	CASSMTASTSTDTQYF
NA	TRBV2	16	medium-sized	TRBJ1-2	TGTGCCAGCAGTGAAAAGGGGCCAGGTCATAGGTATGGCTACACCTTC	CASSEKGPGHRYGYTF
TRBD2	TRBV19	14	NA	TRBJ2-1	TGTGCCAGTAGCCTTCGGACTAGCAGGTTTGAGCAGTTCTTC	CASSLRTSRFEQFF
TRBD1	TRBV18	15	NA	TRBJ2-3	TGTGCCAGCTCACGCTACGACAGGGGTACAGATACGCAGTATTTT	CASSRYDRGTDTQYF
TRBD2	TRBV4-2	17	NA	TRBJ2-3	TGTGCCAGCAGCCATCCCCCCCGGGAGGGTCGCACAGATACGCAGTATTTT	CASSHPPREGRTDTQYF
NA	TRBV7-3	14	NA	TRBJ2-1	TGTGCCAGCAGCCAGACAGACCAAGTGGTGTTGCGGTTCTTC	CASSQTDQVVLRFF
TRBD1	TRBV5-4	15	NA	TRBJ1-2	TGTGCCAGCAGCAACTGGGACAGGCTTTCCTATGGCTACACCTTC	CASSNWDRLSYGYTF
NA	TRBV12-5	12	NA	TRBJ2-1	TGTGCTAGTGCTAGGGAGAAGAATGAGCAGTTCTTC	CASAREKNEQFF
NA	TRBV15	15	NA	TRBJ1-3	TGTGCCACCAGCAGAGATCGGGGTTCTGGAAACACCATATATTTT	CATSRDRGSGNTIYF
TRBD1	TRBV27	20	NA	TRBJ2-6	TGTGCCAGCAGTTCCTCGAAGACCGGACAGGGGGCACTGGGGGCCAACGTCCTGACTTTC	CASSSSKTGQGALGANVLTF
NA	TRBV28	14	NA	TRBJ2-7	TGTGCCAGCAGTTCAGTCCTACAGGGATACGAGCAGTACTTC	CASSSVLQGYEQYF
NA	TRBV5-1	14	NA	TRBJ2-6	TGCGCCAGCGTCCAAGGGGCTGGGGCCAACGTCCTGACTTTC	CASVQGAGANVLTF
NA	TRBV5-4	15	NA	TRBJ1-2	TGTGCCAGCACCCCTGGTGGGGGGGCTGCCTATGGCTACACCTTC	CASTPGGGAAYGYTF
TRBD2	TRBV6-1	15	NA	TRBJ2-4	TGTGCCAGCAGTGACTCTGGACTAGCGGGATTCTCAGGTGGCTTC	CASSDSGLAGFSGGF
TRBD2	TRBV7-3	16	NA	TRBJ2-3	TGTGCCAGCAGCTTAGGGGGGACTAGCGTCGCAGATACGCAGTATTTT	CASSLGGTSVADTQYF
NA	TRBV15	13	NA	TRBJ2-1	TGTGCCACCAGAACAGACGGCCATCCTGAGCAGTTCTTC	CATRTDGHPEQFF
NA	TRBV7-6	15	NA	TRBJ2-5	TGTGCCAGCAGCCCTTTCCGGGGGGCGGGAGAGACCCAGTACTTC	CASSPFRGAGETQYF
NA	TRBV30	14	NA	TRBJ1-1	TGTGCCTGGAGGGGGCCGTTCCCTGACACTGAAGCTTTCTTT	CAWRGPFPDTEAFF
NA	TRBV29-1	13	NA	TRBJ1-1	TGCAGCGTTGGGGAGGCCTGGGGCACTGAAGCTTTCTTT	CSVGEAWGTEAFF
NA	TRBV11-2	14	NA	TRBJ1-2	TGTGCCAGCAGCCCCACGACAACAACCTATGGCTACACCTTC	CASSPTTTTYGYTF
NA	TRBV7-6	18	NA	TRBJ2-5	TGTGCCAGCAGCTTGAACCTAGGCCAGGGCCTTTCACAAGAGACCCAGTACTTC	CASSLNLGQGLSQETQYF
TRBD1	TRBV6-4	15	NA	TRBJ1-1	TGTGCCAGCAGGGAGACAGGGGGCATTAACACTGAAGCTTTCTTT	CASRETGGINTEAFF
NA	TRBV28	12	NA	TRBJ2-1	TGTGCCAGCAGTCCGAGAGATAATGAGCAGTTCTTC	CASSPRDNEQFF